The 9 T cell receptor beta chains given below trace back to one sample, sequenced in a study of blood T cell repertoires in COVID-19. Generated by immunoSEQ multiplex PCR, the TCRdb table keeps only in-frame clones and is missing some. The profile shows 140,000 to 150,000 clones, roughly 89% of them singletons. The sequenced sample consisted of PBMCs or T cells enriched from blood (not recorded which). The receptors derive from a woman aged 45-59 years who had been exposed to COVID-19.

The J gene is TRBJ1-3, the V gene TRBV29-1; unclear D gene. The CDR3 covers 11 residues. Germline V gene data show CDR1 as SQVTM and CDR2 as ANQGSEA. The CDR3 nucleotides are TGCGTTGCGGGAATTGGAAACACCATATATTTT. This translates into CVAGIGNTIYF. Looking up the rest from reference TRBV29-1 and TRBJ1-3 gives the full variable domain: SAVISQKPSRDICQRGTSLTIQCQVDSQVTMMFWYRQQPGQSLTLIATANQGSEATYESGFVIDKFPISRPNLTFSTLTVSNMSPEDSSIYLCVAGIGNTIYFGEGSWLTVV.

The chain joins TRBV5-1 to TRBJ2-3; perhaps TRBD1 as D (6 bases). Trimming cost V 3 bases and J 4 bases, with 6 bases left between them. Germline CDR1 is SGHRS and CDR2 is YFSETQ. The CDR3 sequence is 12 residues long. CDR3 residues: CASSSGADTQYF. The CDR3 region has the DNA TGCGCCAGCAGCTCAGGGGCAGATACGCAGTATTTT.

The chain joins TRBV5-8 to TRBJ1-6, with a weak D call TRBD1 (6 bases). Deletions cut 7 bases from V and 10 bases from J, with 21 bases between. Germline assignment: CDR1 SGHTS and CDR2 YDEGEE. This CDR3 contains 15 residues. The CDR3 DNA is TGTGCCAGCCGCGAAGTCCAGGGGCCAGGATCACCCCTCCACTTT. This translates into CASREVQGPGSPLHF.

The chain carries TRBV7-9 and TRBJ2-1; D is unresolved. CDR3 length: 14 residues. Germline CDR1 reads SEHNR; CDR2 reads FQNEAQ (reference sequence). Deletions cut 4 bases from V and 2 bases from J, with 9 bases between. This CDR3 is CASSSSTPYNEQFF. CDR3 nucleotide sequence: TGTGCCAGCAGCTCGTCTACCCCCTACAATGAGCAGTTCTTC. The entire variable domain, with the rest obtained from reference TRBV7-9 and TRBJ2-1, is as follows: DTGVSQNPRHKITKRGQNVTFRCDPISEHNRLYWYRQTLGQGPEFLTYFQNEAQLEKSRLLSDRFSAERPKGSFSTLEIQRTEQGDSAMYLCASSSSTPYNEQFFGPGTRLTVL.

This clone showed up just a few times. This chain connects TRBV15 to TRBJ2-7; perhaps TRBD2 as D (6 bases). The CDR3 spans 14 residues. Germline CDR1 is LNHNV and CDR2 is YYDKDF (reference sequence). V lost 0 bases and J lost 2, with 8 bases in between. CDR3 protein: CATSREGGTYEQYF. In nucleotides, the CDR3 is TGTGCCACCAGCAGAGAGGGCGGGACCTACGAGCAGTACTTC.

The CDR3 is CASSFDRGARYGYTF. CDR3 nucleotide sequence: TGTGCCAGCAGCTTCGACAGGGGGGCCCGCTATGGCTACACCTTC. V is TRBV7-2 and J is TRBJ1-2; 9 nucleotides match TRBD1. The germline V gene encodes CDR1 SGHTA and CDR2 FQGNSA. V dropped 3 bases and J dropped 4; count of bases not matched to a gene: 6. This CDR3 comprises 15 residues. Based on the CDR3 plus reference TRBV7-2 and TRBJ1-2, the full variable domain is GAGVSQSPSNKVTEKGKDVELRCDPISGHTALYWYRQSLGQGLEFLIYFQGNSAPDKSGLPSDRFSAERTGGSVSTLTIQRTQQEDSAVYLCASSFDRGARYGYTFGSGTRLTVV.

The rearrangement uses TRBV6-5 and TRBJ2-6; the D is unclear. CDR1 and CDR2 (germline): MNHEY, SVGAGI. CDR3 length: 14 amino acids. Trimming took 6 bases from V and 0 from J, leaving 6 bases between them. CDR3 sequence (DNA): TGTGCCAGCAGCCCAGTCTCTGGGGCCAACGTCCTGACTTTC. Its translation is CASSPVSGANVLTF.

This clone was recorded once. J is TRBJ1-5 and V is TRBV6-2 or TRBV6-3, with D unclear. Between the trimmed V and J ends, which lost 4 bases and 4 bases, there was a span of 8 bases. Germline CDR1 MNHEY, CDR2 SVGEGT. CDR3 length: 13 amino acids. DNA of the CDR3: TGTGCCAGCAGTTGGACGGGGAATCAGCCCCAGCATTTT. This codes for CASSWTGNQPQHF.

This clone came up once. The chain employs TRBV6-5 and TRBJ2-1; 11 nucleotides match TRBD2. Trimming cost V 1 base and J 9 bases; bases outside gene matches: 5. Looked up from germline, CDR1 is MNHEY and CDR2 is SVGAGI. This CDR3 has 15 residues. The CDR3 loop is CASSYFSGGGSEQFF. CDR3 bases: TGTGCCAGCAGTTACTTTAGCGGGGGGGGCAGTGAGCAGTTCTTC.